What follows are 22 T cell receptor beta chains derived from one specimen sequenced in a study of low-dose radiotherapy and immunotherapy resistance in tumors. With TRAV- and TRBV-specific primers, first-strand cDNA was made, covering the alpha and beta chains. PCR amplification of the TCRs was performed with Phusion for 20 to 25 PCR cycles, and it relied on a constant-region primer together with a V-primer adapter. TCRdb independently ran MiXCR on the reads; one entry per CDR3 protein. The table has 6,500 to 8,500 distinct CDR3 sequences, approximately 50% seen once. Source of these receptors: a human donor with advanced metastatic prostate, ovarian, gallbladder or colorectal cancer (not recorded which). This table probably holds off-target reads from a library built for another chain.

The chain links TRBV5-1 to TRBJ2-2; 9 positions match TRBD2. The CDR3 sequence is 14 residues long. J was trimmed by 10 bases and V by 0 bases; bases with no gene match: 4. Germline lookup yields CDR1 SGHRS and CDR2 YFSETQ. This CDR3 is CASSLVASGAELFF. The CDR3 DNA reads TGCGCCAGCAGCTTGGTCGCTAGCGGGGCGGAGCTGTTTTTT.

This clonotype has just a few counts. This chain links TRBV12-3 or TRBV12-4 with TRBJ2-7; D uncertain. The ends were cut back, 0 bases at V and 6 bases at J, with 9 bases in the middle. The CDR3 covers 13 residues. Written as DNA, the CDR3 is TGTGCCAGCAGTTTAGCCCAAGGCGGCGAGCAGTACTTC. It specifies CASSLAQGGEQYF.

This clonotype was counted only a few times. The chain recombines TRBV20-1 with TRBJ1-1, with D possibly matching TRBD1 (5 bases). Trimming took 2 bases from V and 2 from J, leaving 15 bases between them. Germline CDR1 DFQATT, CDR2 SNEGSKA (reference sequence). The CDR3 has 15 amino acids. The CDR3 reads CSARSGTTENTEAFF. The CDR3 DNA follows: TGCAGTGCTAGAAGTGGGACGACAGAAAACACTGAAGCTTTCTTT.

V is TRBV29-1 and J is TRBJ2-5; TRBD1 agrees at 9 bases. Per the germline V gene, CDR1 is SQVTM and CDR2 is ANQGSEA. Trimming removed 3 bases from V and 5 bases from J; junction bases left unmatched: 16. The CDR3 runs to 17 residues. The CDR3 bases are TGCAGCGTTGAGAACCCCCCGGGACAGGGCAAAATGGAGACCCAGTACTTC. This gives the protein CSVENPPGQGKMETQYF.

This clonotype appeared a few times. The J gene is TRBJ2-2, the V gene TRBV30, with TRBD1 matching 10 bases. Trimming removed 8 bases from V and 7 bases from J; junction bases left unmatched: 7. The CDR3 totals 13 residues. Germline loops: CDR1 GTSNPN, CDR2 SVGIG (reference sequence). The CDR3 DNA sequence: TGTGCCGGTAGACAGGGGGCGGGCGGGGAGCTGTTTTTT. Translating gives CAGRQGAGGELFF. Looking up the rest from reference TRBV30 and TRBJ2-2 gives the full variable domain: SQTIHQWPATLVQPVGSPLSLECTVEGTSNPNLYWYRQAAGRGLQLLFYSVGIGQISSEVPQNLSASRPQDRQFILSSKKLLLSDSGFYLCAGRQGAGGELFFGEGSRLTVL.

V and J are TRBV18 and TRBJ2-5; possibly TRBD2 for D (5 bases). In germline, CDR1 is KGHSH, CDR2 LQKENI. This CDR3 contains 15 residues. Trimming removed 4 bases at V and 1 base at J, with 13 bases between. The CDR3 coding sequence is TGTGCCAGCTCACGGGTCGGGCGGGCCCAAGAGACCCAGTACTTC. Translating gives CASSRVGRAQETQYF.

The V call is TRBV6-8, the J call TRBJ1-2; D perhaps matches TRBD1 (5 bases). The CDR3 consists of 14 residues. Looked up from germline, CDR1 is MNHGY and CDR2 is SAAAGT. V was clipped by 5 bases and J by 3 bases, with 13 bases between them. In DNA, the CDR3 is TGTGCCAGCAGTGGGACGCAGGACCACTATGGCTACACCTTC. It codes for CASSGTQDHYGYTF.

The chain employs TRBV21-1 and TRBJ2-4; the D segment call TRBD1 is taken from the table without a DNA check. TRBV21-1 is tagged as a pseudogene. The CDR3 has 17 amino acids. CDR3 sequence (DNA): TGTGCCAGCAGCCCCTTCGGGACCGCATATACCAAAAACATTCAGTACTTC. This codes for CASSPFGTAYTKNIQYF.

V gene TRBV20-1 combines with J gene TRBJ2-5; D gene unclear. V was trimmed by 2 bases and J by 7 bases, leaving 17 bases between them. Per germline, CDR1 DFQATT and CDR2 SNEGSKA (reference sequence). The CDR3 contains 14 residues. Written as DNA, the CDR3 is TGCAGTGCTAGATCCGACGGCGCTGGTGGGACCCAGTACTTC. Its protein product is CSARSDGAGGTQYF.

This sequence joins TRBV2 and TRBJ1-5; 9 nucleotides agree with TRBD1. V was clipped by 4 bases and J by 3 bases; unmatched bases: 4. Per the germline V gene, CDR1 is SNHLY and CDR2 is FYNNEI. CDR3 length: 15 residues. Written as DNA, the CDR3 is TGTGCCAGCAGTGGGGGGACAGGGATCAATCAGCCCCAGCATTTT. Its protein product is CASSGGTGINQPQHF.

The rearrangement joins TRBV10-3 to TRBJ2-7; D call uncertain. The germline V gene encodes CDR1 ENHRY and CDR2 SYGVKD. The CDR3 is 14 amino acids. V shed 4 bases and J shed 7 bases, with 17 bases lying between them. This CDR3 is CAISALGVGREQYF. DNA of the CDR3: TGTGCCATCAGTGCCCTCGGAGTAGGGCGGGAGCAGTACTTC.

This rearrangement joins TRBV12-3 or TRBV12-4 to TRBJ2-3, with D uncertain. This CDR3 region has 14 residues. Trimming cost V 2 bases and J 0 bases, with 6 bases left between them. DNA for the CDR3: TGTGCCAGCAGTTTATTGATTAGCACAGATACGCAGTATTTT. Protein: CASSLLISTDTQYF.

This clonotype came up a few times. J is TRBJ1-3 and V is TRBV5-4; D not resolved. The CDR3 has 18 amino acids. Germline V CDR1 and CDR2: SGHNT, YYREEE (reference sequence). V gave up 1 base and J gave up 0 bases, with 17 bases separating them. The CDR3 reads CASSLRSQGGRSGNTIYF. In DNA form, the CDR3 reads TGTGCCAGCAGCTTGAGAAGTCAAGGCGGACGCTCTGGAAACACCATATATTTT.

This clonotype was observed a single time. CDR3: CASSEPGGSYEQYF. DNA for the CDR3: TGTGCCAGCAGTGAACCAGGGGGGTCCTACGAGCAGTACTTC. The rearrangement joins TRBV28 to TRBJ2-7; the D gene is possibly TRBD1 (7 bases). V was shortened by 5 bases and J by 1 base, with 12 bases between the two germline ends. The CDR3 has 14 residues. The V gene's germline CDR1 is MDHEN and CDR2 SYDVKM.

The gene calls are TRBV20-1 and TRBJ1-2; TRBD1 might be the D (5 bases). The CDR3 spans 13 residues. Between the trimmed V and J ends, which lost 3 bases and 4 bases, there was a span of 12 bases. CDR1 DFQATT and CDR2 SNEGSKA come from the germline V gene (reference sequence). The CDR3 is CSASTGSLYGYTF. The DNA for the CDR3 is TGCAGTGCTAGCACAGGTTCCCTCTATGGCTACACCTTC.

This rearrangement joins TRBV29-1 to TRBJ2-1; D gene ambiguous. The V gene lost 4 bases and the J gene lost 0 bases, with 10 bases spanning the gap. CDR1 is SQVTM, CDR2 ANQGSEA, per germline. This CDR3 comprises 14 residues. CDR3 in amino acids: CSVARTSSYNEQFF. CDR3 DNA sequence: TGCAGCGTTGCCCGGACCAGCTCCTACAATGAGCAGTTCTTC.

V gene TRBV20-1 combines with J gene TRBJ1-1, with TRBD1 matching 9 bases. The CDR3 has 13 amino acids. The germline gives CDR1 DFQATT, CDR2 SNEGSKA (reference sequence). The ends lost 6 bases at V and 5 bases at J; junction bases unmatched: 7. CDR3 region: CSAPTGGRTEAFF. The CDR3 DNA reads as TGCAGTGCCCCGACAGGGGGGAGGACTGAAGCTTTCTTT.

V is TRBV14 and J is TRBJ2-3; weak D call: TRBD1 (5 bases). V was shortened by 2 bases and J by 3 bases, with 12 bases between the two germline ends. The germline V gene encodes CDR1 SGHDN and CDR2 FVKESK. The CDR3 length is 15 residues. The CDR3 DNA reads TGTGCCAGCAGCCAATATCAGGGTCCGACAGATACGCAGTATTTT. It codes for CASSQYQGPTDTQYF. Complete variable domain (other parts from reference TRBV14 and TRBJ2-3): EAGVTQFPSHSVIEKGQTVTLRCDPISGHDNLYWYRRVMGKEIKFLLHFVKESKQDESGMPNNRFLAERTGGTYSTLKVQPAELEDSGVYFCASSQYQGPTDTQYFGPGTRLTVL.

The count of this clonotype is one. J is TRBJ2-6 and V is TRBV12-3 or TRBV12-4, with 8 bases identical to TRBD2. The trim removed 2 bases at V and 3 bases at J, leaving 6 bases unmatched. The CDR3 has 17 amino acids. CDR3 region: CASSLWAGGGGANVLTF. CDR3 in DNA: TGTGCCAGCAGTTTATGGGCGGGGGGCGGTGGGGCCAACGTCCTGACTTTC.

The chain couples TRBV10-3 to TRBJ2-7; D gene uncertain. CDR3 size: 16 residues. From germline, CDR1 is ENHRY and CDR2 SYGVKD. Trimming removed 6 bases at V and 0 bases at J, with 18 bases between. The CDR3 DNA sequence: TGTGCCATCAGCCCCCTGGCGGAATGGAGCTCCTACGAGCAGTACTTC. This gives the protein CAISPLAEWSSYEQYF.

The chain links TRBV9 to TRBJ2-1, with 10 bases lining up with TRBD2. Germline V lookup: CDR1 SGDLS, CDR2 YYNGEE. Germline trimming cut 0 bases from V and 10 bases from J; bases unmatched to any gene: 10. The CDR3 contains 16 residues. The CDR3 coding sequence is TGTGCCAGCAGCGTAGGGGAAGCGGGGGGGCCGGGGGAGCAGTTCTTC. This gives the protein CASSVGEAGGPGEQFF.

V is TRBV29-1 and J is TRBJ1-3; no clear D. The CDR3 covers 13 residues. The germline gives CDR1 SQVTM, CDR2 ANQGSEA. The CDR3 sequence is CTASGGFSDTIYF. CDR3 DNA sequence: TGCACCGCCAGCGGAGGTTTTAGTGACACCATATATTTT.